At least ten counts were recorded for the clone carrying this T cell receptor beta chain. The antigen is undetermined. Staff drew 9 to 10 milliliters of peripheral blood from each donor. This record belongs to a study of blood T cells in healthy people across ages. This CDR3 is built from 15 residues. V lost 1 base, J lost 3 bases, and 10 bases lay in between. Germline assignment: CDR1 LGHDT and CDR2 YNNKEL (reference sequence). Findings and limits, study-wide: Older age went with lower TCR beta diversity per million T cells, in a roughly linear way. Both naive CD4+ cell counts and diversity were greater in long-lived donors than in aged donors.

With a J-beta primer mix and a sample-barcoded 5' primer, a second PCR ran about 7 to 12 cycles. Each cDNA molecule received a tag from a template-switch adaptor that had 12 random nucleotides. Each CDR3 protein is one row after TCRdb ran MiXCR on the 5' RACE reads. The sample includes roughly 900,000 distinct CDR3 sequences, roughly 26% of them seen just once. The sequencing input was blood. The clonotype comes from a woman over 75 in good health. This rearrangement joins TRBV3-1 to TRBJ1-3, with D possibly TRBD1 on 5 matching bases. CDR3 sequence: CASSQGGTDGNTIYF. DNA for the CDR3: TGTGCCAGCAGCCAAGGAGGGACCGATGGAAACACCATATATTTT.